The sample holds a few counts of the clone carrying this TCR beta chain. Its antigen is unidentified. Indicated treatment: some 19 received Ad26.COV2.S at low or high dose, single or two shots; 5 received placebo; per-sample allocation not given. All samples were drawn on day 63, counting from the first vaccine or placebo injection. Participants' vaccine, an Ad26 vector, delivered Wuhan-strain SARS-CoV-2 spike. These data originate in a study of Ad26.COV2.S vaccination and SARS-CoV-2 variants. Study-level findings and limits: Substantial response breadth was reportedly seen for spike-specific CD8+ and CD4+ T cells after vaccination. Spike-specific TCR breadth ran higher among vaccine recipients than placebo recipients. Vaccine and placebo groups showed comparable non-spike TCR breadth.

Profiled with immunoSEQ multiplex PCR; TCRdb holds only in-frame clones, not every one. In the table there are almost 400,000 clones, approximately 90% of which are singletons. Trimming took 0 bases from V and 6 from J; bases not matched to a gene: 5. Germline V CDR1 and CDR2: SGHDT, YYEEEE. This CDR3 spans 14 amino acids. This sequence joins TRBV5-6 and TRBJ2-7; 8 bases fit TRBD2. Source: peripheral blood, taken in a trial of Ad26.COV2.S vaccine versus placebo. This TCR was recovered from a person between 18 and 60 years old who received the Ad26.COV2.S COVID-19 vaccine or a placebo. The DNA of the CDR3 is TGTGCCAGCAGCTTGGGTCTAGCGGGCGGCGAGCAGTACTTC. Protein sequence: CASSLGLAGGEQYF.